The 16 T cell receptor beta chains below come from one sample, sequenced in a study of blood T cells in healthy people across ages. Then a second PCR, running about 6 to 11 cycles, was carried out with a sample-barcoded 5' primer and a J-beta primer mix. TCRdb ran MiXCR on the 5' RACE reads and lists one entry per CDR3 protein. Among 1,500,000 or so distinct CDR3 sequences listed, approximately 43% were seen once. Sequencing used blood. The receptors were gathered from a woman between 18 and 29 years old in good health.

CDR3: CASSLGPGGIGELFF. The DNA for the CDR3 is TGTGCCAGCAGTTTAGGGCCAGGGGGGATCGGGGAGCTGTTTTTT. The chain carries TRBV12-3 or TRBV12-4 and TRBJ2-2, with a possible D match to TRBD1 (7 bases). This CDR3 comprises 15 residues. Trimming took 1 base from V and 7 from J, leaving 13 bases between them.

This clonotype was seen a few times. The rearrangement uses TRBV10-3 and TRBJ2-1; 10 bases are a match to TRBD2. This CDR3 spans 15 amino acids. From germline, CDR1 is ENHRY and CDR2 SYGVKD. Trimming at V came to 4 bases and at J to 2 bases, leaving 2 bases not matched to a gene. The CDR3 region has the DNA TGTGCCATCAGTGGACTAGCGGGCGCCTACAATGAGCAGTTCTTC. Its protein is CAISGLAGAYNEQFF.

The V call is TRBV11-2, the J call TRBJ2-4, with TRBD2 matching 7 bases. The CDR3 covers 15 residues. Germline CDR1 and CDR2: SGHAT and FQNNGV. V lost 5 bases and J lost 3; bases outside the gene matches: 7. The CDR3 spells CASSTRGMDKNIQYF. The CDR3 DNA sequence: TGTGCCAGCAGCACGCGGGGGATGGACAAAAACATTCAGTACTTC.

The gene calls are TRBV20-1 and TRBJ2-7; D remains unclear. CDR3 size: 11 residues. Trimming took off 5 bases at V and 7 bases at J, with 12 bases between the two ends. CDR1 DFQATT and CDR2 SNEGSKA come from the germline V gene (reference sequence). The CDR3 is CSASHPNEQYF. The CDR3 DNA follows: TGCAGTGCTTCCCACCCCAATGAGCAGTACTTC.

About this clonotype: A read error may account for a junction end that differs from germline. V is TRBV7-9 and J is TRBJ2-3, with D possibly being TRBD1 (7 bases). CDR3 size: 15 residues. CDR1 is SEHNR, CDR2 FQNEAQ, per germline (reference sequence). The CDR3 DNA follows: TGTGCCAGCAGCGTGCGGAGGGGGCAGACAGACACGCAGTATTTT. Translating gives CASSVRRGQTDTQYF.

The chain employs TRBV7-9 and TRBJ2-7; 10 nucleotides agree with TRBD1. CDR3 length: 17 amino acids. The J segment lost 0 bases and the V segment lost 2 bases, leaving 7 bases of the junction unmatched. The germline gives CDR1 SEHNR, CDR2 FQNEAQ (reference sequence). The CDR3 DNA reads TGTGCCAGCAGCTTATGGGGACAGGGGTCGAGCTCCTACGAGCAGTACTTC. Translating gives CASSLWGQGSSSYEQYF.

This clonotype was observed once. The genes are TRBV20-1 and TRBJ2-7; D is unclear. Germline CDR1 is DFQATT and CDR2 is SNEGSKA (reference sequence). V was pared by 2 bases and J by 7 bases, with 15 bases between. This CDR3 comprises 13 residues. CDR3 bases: TGCAGTGCTAGATACATCGTGGGCAATGAGCAGTACTTC. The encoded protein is CSARYIVGNEQYF.

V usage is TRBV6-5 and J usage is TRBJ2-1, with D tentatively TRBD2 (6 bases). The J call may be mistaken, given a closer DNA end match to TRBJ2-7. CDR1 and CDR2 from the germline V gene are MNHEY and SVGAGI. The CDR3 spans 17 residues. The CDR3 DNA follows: TGTGCCAGCAGTTACAGCGGGCTGCTTAGCTCCTACAATGAGCAGTACTTC. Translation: CASSYSGLLSSYNEQYF.

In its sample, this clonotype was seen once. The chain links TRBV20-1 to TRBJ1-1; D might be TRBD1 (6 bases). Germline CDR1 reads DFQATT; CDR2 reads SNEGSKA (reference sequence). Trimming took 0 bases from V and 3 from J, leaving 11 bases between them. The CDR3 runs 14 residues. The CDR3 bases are TGCAGTGCTAGAGATCGGAGGGGGTACACTGAAGCTTTCTTT. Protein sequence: CSARDRRGYTEAFF.

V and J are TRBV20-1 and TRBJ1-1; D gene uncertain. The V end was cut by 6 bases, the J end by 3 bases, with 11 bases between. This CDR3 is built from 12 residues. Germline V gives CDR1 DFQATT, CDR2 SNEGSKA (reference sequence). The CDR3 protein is CSATGWDTEAFF. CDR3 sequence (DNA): TGCAGTGCAACGGGGTGGGACACTGAAGCTTTCTTT.

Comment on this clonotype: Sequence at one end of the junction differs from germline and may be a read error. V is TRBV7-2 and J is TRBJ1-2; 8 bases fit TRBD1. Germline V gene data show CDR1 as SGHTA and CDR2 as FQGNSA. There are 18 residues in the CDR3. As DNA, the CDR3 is TGTGCCAGCAGCTTAAGGACAGGGTATAGGGACGCTAACTATGGCCACACCTTC. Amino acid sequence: CASSLRTGYRDANYGHTF.

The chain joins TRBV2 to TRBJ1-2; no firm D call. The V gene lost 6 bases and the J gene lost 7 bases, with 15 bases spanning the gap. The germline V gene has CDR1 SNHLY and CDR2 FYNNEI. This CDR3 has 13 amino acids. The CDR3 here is CASSSGFEVGYTF. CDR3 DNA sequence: TGTGCCAGCAGCTCGGGGTTCGAGGTTGGCTACACCTTC.

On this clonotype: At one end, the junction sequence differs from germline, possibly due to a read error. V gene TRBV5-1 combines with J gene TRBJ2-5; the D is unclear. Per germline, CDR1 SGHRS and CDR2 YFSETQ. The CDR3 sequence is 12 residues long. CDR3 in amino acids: CAGSPLQETQYF. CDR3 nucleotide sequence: TGCGCCGGCAGCCCCCTACAAGAGACCCAGTACTTC.

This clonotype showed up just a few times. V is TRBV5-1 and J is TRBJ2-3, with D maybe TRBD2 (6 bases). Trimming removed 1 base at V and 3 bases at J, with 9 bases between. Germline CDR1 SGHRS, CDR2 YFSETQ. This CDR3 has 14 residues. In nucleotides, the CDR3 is TGCGCCAGCAGCTTGTTTGCGGGGACAGATACGCAGTATTTT. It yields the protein CASSLFAGTDTQYF.

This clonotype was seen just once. In DNA, the CDR3 is TGCAGCCTGGCAGATAATAATTCACCCCTCCACTTT. This gives the protein CSLADNNSPLHF. The chain has TRBV20-1 and TRBJ1-6; D unresolved. This CDR3 has 12 amino acids. Germline CDR1 and CDR2: DFQATT and SNEGSKA (reference sequence).

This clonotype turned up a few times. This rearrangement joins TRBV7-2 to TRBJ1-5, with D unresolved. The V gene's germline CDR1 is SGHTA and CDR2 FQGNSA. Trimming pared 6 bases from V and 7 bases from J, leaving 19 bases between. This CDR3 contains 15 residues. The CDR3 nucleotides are TGTGCCAGCAGTCAAGATATCGGTCTCTTCCAGCCCCAGCATTTT. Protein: CASSQDIGLFQPQHF.